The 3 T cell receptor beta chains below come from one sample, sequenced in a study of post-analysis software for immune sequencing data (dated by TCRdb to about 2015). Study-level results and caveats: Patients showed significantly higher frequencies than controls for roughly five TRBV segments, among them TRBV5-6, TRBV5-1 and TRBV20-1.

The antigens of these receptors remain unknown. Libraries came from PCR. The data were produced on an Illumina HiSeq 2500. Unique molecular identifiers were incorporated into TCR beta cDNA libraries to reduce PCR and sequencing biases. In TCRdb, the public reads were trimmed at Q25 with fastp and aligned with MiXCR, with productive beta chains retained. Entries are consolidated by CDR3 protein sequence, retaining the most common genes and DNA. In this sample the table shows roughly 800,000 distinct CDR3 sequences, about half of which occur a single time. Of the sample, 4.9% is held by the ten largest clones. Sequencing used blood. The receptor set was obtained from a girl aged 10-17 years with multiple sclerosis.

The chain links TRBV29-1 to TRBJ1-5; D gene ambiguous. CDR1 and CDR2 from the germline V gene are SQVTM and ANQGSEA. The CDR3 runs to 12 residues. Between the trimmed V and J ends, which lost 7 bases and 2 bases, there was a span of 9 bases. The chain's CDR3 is CSAQLRNQPQHF. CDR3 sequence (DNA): TGCAGCGCACAGTTGCGCAATCAGCCCCAGCATTTT.

CDR3 coding DNA: TGTGCCATCAGTGGACAAGGCCTGGGCAGGGGGCAAGAGACCCAGTACTTC. Its protein is CAISGQGLGRGQETQYF. J is TRBJ2-5 and V is TRBV10-3; 7 bases are a match to TRBD1. Germline trimming cut 4 bases from V and 2 bases from J; bases unmatched to any gene: 13. Germline loops: CDR1 ENHRY, CDR2 SYGVKD. This CDR3 is built from 17 residues.

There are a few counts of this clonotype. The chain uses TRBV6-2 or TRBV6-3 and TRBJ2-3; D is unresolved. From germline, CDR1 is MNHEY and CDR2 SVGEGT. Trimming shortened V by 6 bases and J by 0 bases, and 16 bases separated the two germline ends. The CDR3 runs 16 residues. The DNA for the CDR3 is TGTGCCAGCAGATACGACGGTCCGGCGAGCACAGATACGCAGTATTTT. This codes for CASRYDGPASTDTQYF.